The 3 T cell receptor beta chains below all came from one sample that was sequenced in a study of T-cell memory formation after mild COVID-19. One entry per CDR3 protein, called by TCRdb with MiXCR from the 5' RACE reads. The table includes some 54,000 distinct CDR3 sequences, around a tenth detected once. Sequencing used PBMCs or a T cell subset sorted from them (not recorded which). The source is a man younger than 35 who had mild COVID-19 (a few samples of this study predate the infection). Cell type and time point are not known.

The chain has TRBV6-2 or TRBV6-3 and TRBJ2-2; D is undetermined. CDR1 is MNHEY, CDR2 SVGEGT, per germline. V lost 6 bases and J lost 6, with 11 bases in between. The CDR3 is 13 residues long. The CDR3 reads CASRTINAGELFF. In DNA, the CDR3 is TGTGCCAGCAGAACGATTAACGCCGGGGAGCTGTTTTTT.

The table lists this clonotype with a few counts. The rearrangement links TRBV7-2 to TRBJ2-2; D is perhaps TRBD1 (5 bases). V lost 1 base and J 4 bases, leaving 16 bases between the germline ends. The CDR3 extends over 17 amino acids. The germline gives CDR1 SGHTA, CDR2 FQGNSA. The CDR3 is CASSLVLGWGSTGELFF. CDR3 nucleotide sequence: TGTGCCAGCAGCTTAGTTCTCGGGTGGGGCAGCACCGGGGAGCTGTTTTTT.

V gene TRBV9 combines with J gene TRBJ2-3; 7 bases fit TRBD2. Germline trimming cut 4 bases from V and 0 bases from J; bases unmatched to any gene: 8. The CDR3 totals 16 residues. Germline loops: CDR1 SGDLS, CDR2 YYNGEE. DNA of the CDR3: TGTGCCAGCAGCTCCAGAAGCGGGGATAGCACAGATACGCAGTATTTT. It is translated as CASSSRSGDSTDTQYF.